Listed below are T cell receptor beta chains from one sample, sequenced in a study of cytomegalovirus exposure and HLA in healthy donors. The repertoire was sequenced with immunoSEQ multiplex PCR; TCRdb's copy has only in-frame clones and lacks some. This repertoire shows some 150,000 clones, about 80% found once; its top ten account for roughly 4.4%. Sample: PBMCs. Receptor source: a man in his thirties or forties in good health and CMV-seronegative. Both conserved end residues are part of each CDR3. A D gene is named only where the DNA matches it firmly. Clone size is stated in some rows and not others, as once, few, many or a class when expanded.

CASAGGGSYNEQFF	TGTGCCAGCGCGGGGGGGGGCTCCTACAATGAGCAGTTCTTC	once	TRBD2	TRBJ2-1	TRBV19
CASSSLQDQGSEQYF	TGTGCCAGCAGTAGCCTCCAGGACCAGGGGAGCGAGCAGTACTTC	.	.	TRBJ2-7	TRBV25-1
CASSYWEGETQYF	TGTGCCAGCAGCTATTGGGAGGGAGAGACCCAGTACTTC	.	TRBD2	TRBJ2-5	TRBV9
CASSFAGVGTGELFF	TGTGCCAGCAGCTTTGCAGGGGTGGGCACCGGGGAGCTGTTTTTT	few	.	TRBJ2-2	TRBV7-9
CASSENRGTYGYTF	TGTGCCAGCAGTGAAAACAGGGGTACCTATGGCTACACCTTC	.	TRBD1	TRBJ1-2	TRBV6-1
CASSSGRSNQPQHF	TGTGCCAGCAGTTCGGGTCGTAGCAATCAGCCCCAGCATTTT	.	.	TRBJ1-5	TRBV6-5
CASPAGTGELFF	TGCGCCAGCCCCGCAGGGACCGGGGAGCTGTTTTTT	.	.	TRBJ2-2	TRBV5-1
CASSPGQGAQQETQYF	TGCGCCAGCAGCCCCGGACAGGGTGCCCAACAAGAGACCCAGTACTTC	few	TRBD1	TRBJ2-5	TRBV4-1
CASSSYTEAFF	TGTGCCAGCAGCTCCTACACTGAAGCTTTCTTT	.	.	TRBJ1-1	TRBV14
CASKDLLLAGELFF	TGTGCCAGCAAGGACTTGCTGCTGGCCGGGGAGCTGTTTTTT	few	.	TRBJ2-2	TRBV2
CASSSGPWTDSNQPQHF	TGTGCCAGCAGTTCCGGACCCTGGACAGACAGCAATCAGCCCCAGCATTTT	.	.	TRBJ1-5	TRBV28
CASSLGGDGYTF	TGTGCCAGCAGCTTAGGCGGGGACGGCTACACCTTC	.	.	TRBJ1-2	TRBV7-9